The 3 T cell receptor beta chains below all came from one sample that was sequenced in a study of cytomegalovirus exposure and HLA in healthy donors. This PCR relied on a set of 60 Vbeta primers and 13 Jbeta primers. Sequenced by immunoSEQ multiplex PCR; TCRdb stores in-frame clones only, minus some. Here the sample spans about 100,000 clones, roughly 79% being singletons. Sequencing used PBMCs. The receptors were sampled from a woman between 65 and 79 years old in good health and CMV-seropositive.

The gene calls are TRBV5-1 and TRBJ2-1, with D possibly being TRBD2 (6 bases). From germline, CDR1 is SGHRS and CDR2 YFSETQ. The CDR3 has 12 residues. Between the trimmed V and J ends, which lost 1 base and 9 bases, there was a span of 8 bases. In DNA, the CDR3 is TGCGCCAGCAGCTTGCAGGGACTTGAGCAGTTCTTC. Translated, it gives CASSLQGLEQFF.

The chain couples TRBV7-3 to TRBJ1-1; 7 bases map to TRBD1. This CDR3 is built from 13 residues. V dropped 4 bases and J dropped 4; count of bases not matched to a gene: 3. Germline V lookup: CDR1 SGHTA, CDR2 FQGTGA. The CDR3 is CASSSQGSTEAFF. DNA for the CDR3: TGTGCCAGCAGCTCACAGGGGAGCACTGAAGCTTTCTTT.

The J gene is TRBJ2-3, the V gene TRBV29-1; the match to TRBD2 covers 7 bases. The germline CDR1 and CDR2 sequences are SQVTM and ANQGSEA. V gave up 2 bases and J gave up 3 bases; unmatched junction bases: 5. The CDR3 is 14 amino acids. CDR3 nucleotides: TGCAGCGTTGAACTGGGGGGGAGAACAGATACGCAGTATTTT. Protein: CSVELGGRTDTQYF.